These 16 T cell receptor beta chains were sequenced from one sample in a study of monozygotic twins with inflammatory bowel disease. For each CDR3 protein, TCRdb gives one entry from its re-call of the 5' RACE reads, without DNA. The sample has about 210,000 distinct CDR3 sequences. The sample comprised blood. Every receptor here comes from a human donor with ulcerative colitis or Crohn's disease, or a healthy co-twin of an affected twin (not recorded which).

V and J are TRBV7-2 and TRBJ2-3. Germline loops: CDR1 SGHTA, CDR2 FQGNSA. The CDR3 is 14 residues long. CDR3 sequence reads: CASSFRSTTDTQYF.

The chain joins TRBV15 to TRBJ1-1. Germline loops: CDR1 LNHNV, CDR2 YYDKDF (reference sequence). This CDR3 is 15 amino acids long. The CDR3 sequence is CATSRDRSSWTEAFF.

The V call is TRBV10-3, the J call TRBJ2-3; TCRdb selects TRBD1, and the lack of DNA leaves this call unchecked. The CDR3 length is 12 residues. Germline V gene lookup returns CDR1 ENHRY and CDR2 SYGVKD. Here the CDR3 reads CAISDREDTQYF.

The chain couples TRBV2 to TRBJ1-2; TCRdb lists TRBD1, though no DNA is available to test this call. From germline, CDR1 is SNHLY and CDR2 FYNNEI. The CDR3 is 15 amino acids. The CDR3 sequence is CASSEGGQEIYGYTF.

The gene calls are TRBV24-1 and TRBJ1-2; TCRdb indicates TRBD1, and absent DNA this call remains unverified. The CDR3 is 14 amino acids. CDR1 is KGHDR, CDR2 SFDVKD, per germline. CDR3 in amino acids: CATSENTGSGGYTF.

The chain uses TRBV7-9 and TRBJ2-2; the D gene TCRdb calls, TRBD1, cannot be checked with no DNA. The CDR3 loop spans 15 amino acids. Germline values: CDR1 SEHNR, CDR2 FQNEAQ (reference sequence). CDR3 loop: CASSPRTLNTGELFF.

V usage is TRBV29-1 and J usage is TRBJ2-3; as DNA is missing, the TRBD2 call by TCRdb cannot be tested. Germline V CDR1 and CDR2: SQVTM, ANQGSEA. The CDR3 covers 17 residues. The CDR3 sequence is CSVVKPGLAGGYDTQYF.

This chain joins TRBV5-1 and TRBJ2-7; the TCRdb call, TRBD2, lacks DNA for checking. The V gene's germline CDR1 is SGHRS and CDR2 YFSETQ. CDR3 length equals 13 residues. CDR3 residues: CASAPSGTYEQYF. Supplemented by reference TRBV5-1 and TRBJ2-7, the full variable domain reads KAGVTQTPRYLIKTRGQQVTLSCSPISGHRSVSWYQQTPGQGLQFLFEYFSETQRNKGNFPGRFSGRQFSNSRSEMNVSTLELGDSALYLCASAPSGTYEQYFGPGTRLTVT.

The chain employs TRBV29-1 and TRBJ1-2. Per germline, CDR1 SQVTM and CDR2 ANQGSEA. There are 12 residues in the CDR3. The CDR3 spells CSAEGSRGGYTF.

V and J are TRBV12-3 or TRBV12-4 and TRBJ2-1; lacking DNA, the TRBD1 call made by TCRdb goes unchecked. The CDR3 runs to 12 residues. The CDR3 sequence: CASSFGLGTPFF.

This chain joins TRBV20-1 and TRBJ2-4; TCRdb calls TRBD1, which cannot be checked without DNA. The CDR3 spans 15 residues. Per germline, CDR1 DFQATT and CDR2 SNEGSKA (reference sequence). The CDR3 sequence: CSARDLGGGKNIQYF.

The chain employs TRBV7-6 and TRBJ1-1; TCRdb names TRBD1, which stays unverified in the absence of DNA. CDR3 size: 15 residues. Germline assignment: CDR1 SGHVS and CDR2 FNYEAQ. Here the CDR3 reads CASSPGQHLTSEAFF. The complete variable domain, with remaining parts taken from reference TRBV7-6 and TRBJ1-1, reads GAGVSQSPRYKVTKRGQDVALRCDPISGHVSLYWYRQALGQGPEFLTYFNYEAQQDKSGLPNDRFSAERPEGSISTLTIQRTEQRDSAMYRCASSPGQHLTSEAFFGQGTRLTVV.

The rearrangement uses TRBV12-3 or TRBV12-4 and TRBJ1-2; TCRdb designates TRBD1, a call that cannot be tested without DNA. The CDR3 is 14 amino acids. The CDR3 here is CASSKGELNYGYTF.

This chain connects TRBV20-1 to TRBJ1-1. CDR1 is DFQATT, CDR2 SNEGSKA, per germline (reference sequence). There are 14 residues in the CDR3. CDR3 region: CSASYTRLGTEAFF.

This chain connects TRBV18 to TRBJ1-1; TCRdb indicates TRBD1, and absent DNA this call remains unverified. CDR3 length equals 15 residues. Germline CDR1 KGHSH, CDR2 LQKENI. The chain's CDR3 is CASSPLDRGNTEAFF.

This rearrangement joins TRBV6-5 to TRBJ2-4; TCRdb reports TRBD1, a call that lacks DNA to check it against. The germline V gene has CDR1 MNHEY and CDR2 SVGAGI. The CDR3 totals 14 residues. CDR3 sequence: CASSYDRARTHQYF.